A single sample is the source of the 15 T cell receptor beta chains below, sequenced in a study of the immune and genomic landscape of osteosarcoma. Primary, local recurrence and metastasis osteosarcoma tumors were taken after treatment from poor-prognosis patients. The table came from immunoSEQ multiplex PCR; TCRdb's copy has only in-frame clones and leaves some out. The profile shows approximately 5,500 clones, 77% of them singletons. Sequenced input: osteosarcoma tumor tissue from the lung. Every receptor here comes from a human donor with osteosarcoma.

This clone was seen only a few times. The chain uses TRBV5-1 and TRBJ2-1; no definite D call. This CDR3 region has 12 residues. CDR1 is SGHRS, CDR2 YFSETQ, per germline. V lost 2 bases to trimming and J lost 7 bases, with 7 bases between them. CDR3 sequence reads: CASSFLTNEQFF. CDR3 nucleotide sequence: TGCGCCAGCAGCTTTTTGACTAATGAGCAGTTCTTC.

The chain couples TRBV7-2 to TRBJ2-3, with 9 positions matching TRBD2. V shed 2 bases, J shed 4 bases, and the junction held 7 bases outside the gene matches. CDR1 and CDR2 (germline): SGHTA, FQGNSA. There are 16 residues in the CDR3. The CDR3 spells CASSLIRGLAADTQYF. DNA of the CDR3: TGTGCCAGCAGCTTAATTCGGGGACTAGCAGCAGATACGCAGTATTTT.

This rearrangement joins TRBV18 to TRBJ2-5; no clear D. In germline, CDR1 is KGHSH, CDR2 LQKENI. The CDR3 extends over 13 amino acids. V dropped 2 bases and J dropped 2 bases, with 6 bases sitting between them. Here the CDR3 DNA reads TGTGCCAGCTCACCAGGATATCAAGAGACCCAGTACTTC. Translating it yields CASSPGYQETQYF.

The V gene is TRBV4-2, the J gene TRBJ2-4; weak D call: TRBD2 (5 bases). Between the trimmed V and J ends, which lost 4 bases and 0 bases, there was a span of 10 bases. Germline CDR1 LGHNA, CDR2 YNFKEQ. The CDR3 has 15 residues. CDR3 loop: CASSPAELAKNIQYF. CDR3 coding DNA: TGTGCCAGCAGCCCAGCGGAACTAGCCAAAAACATTCAGTACTTC.

The chain employs TRBV4-3 and TRBJ2-5; possibly TRBD2 for D (5 bases). Germline lookup yields CDR1 LGHNA and CDR2 YSLEER. Trimming left V 1 base short and J 5 bases short, with 14 bases between. This CDR3 comprises 15 residues. The CDR3 nucleotides read TGCGCCAGCAGCCAAGTTACGAGGGCCCGGGAGACCCAGTACTTC. Translated: CASSQVTRARETQYF.

The rearrangement uses TRBV19 and TRBJ2-7, with TRBD2 as a possible D gene (6 bases). The CDR3 extends over 14 amino acids. Germline CDR1 and CDR2: LNHDA and SQIVND (reference sequence). The germline V and J ends were trimmed by 5 bases and 6 bases, with 17 bases remaining between them. CDR3 residues: CASSPSGGEIEQYF. The DNA for the CDR3 is TGTGCCAGTAGTCCCAGTGGAGGGGAGATCGAGCAGTACTTC.

In nucleotides, the CDR3 is TGTGCCAGCAGCACAGGACAGGGGTGGGTTATGGACACTGAAGCTTTCTTT. This codes for CASSTGQGWVMDTEAFF. V usage is TRBV7-2 and J usage is TRBJ1-1; 9 nucleotides match TRBD1. The CDR3 is 17 residues long. Per the germline V gene, CDR1 is SGHTA and CDR2 is FQGNSA. V shed 5 bases and J 3 bases; nucleotides not matched to a gene: 13. The full variable domain, with the rest looked up from reference TRBV7-2 and TRBJ1-1, is GAGVSQSPSNKVTEKGKDVELRCDPISGHTALYWYRQSLGQGLEFLIYFQGNSAPDKSGLPSDRFSAERTGGSVSTLTIQRTQQEDSAVYLCASSTGQGWVMDTEAFFGQGTRLTVV.

This chain links TRBV11-2 with TRBJ2-1, with 8 bases fitting TRBD2. This CDR3 is built from 16 residues. Unmatched junction bases numbered 9, after V lost 1 base and J lost 7 bases. Germline values: CDR1 SGHAT, CDR2 FQNNGV. The CDR3 is CASSLVAIAGRNEQFF. In DNA form, the CDR3 reads TGTGCCAGCAGCTTAGTCGCGATAGCGGGAAGGAATGAGCAGTTCTTC.

The J gene is TRBJ2-5, the V gene TRBV9; D is possibly TRBD1 or TRBD2 (6 bases each). V was trimmed by 3 bases and J by 5 bases, leaving 17 bases between them. This CDR3 contains 15 residues. Germline values: CDR1 SGDLS, CDR2 YYNGEE. CDR3 in DNA: TGTGCCAGCAGCGCACCTAGGGGGGTAGGGGAGACCCAGTACTTC. Translated, it gives CASSAPRGVGETQYF.

The chain carries TRBV18 and TRBJ2-5, with 9 bases that match TRBD2. Germline assignment: CDR1 KGHSH and CDR2 LQKENI. The CDR3 has 15 residues. V was clipped by 6 bases and J by 2 bases; unmatched bases: 7. The CDR3 DNA follows: TGTGCCAGCTCCCCCGCTAGCGGGGTTCAAGAGACCCAGTACTTC. It is translated as CASSPASGVQETQYF.

This clone was observed a handful of times. V and J are TRBV30 and TRBJ1-5, with a possible D match to TRBD1 (5 bases). V was pared by 2 bases and J by 6 bases, with 11 bases between. CDR3 length: 13 amino acids. Germline V CDR1 and CDR2: GTSNPN, SVGIG (reference sequence). This CDR3 reads CAWSLSTGQPQHF. The CDR3 coding sequence is TGTGCCTGGAGTCTTAGTACAGGTCAGCCCCAGCATTTT.

This chain links TRBV18 with TRBJ1-1; D gene uncertain. Trimming pared 6 bases from V and 0 bases from J, leaving 11 bases between. The CDR3 totals 14 residues. Germline assignment: CDR1 KGHSH and CDR2 LQKENI. CDR3 nucleotide sequence: TGTGCCAGCTCTCCGGACTCCTTGAACACTGAAGCTTTCTTT. Protein: CASSPDSLNTEAFF.

The V gene is TRBV27, the J gene TRBJ2-1; TRBD2 matches 14 bases. Germline V gene sequence: CDR1 MNHEY, CDR2 SMNVEV (reference sequence). This CDR3 comprises 17 residues. Trimming took 5 bases from V and 9 from J; bases not matched to a gene: 12. The CDR3 here is CASSRPGTSGSGVEQFF. Written as DNA, the CDR3 is TGTGCCAGCAGTCGTCCCGGGACTAGCGGGAGTGGGGTTGAGCAGTTCTTC.

The rearrangement joins TRBV2 to TRBJ2-7, with TRBD1 matching over 7 bases. V was clipped by 1 base and J by 2 bases; unmatched bases: 5. This CDR3 comprises 15 residues. The germline gives CDR1 SNHLY, CDR2 FYNNEI. CDR3 loop: CASSEDRGRAYEQYF. The CDR3, as DNA: TGTGCCAGCAGTGAAGACAGGGGTAGGGCCTACGAGCAGTACTTC.

This chain joins TRBV7-8 and TRBJ2-1; D is uncertain. The CDR3 consists of 16 residues. V lost 2 bases, J lost 1 base, and 12 bases lay in between. CDR1 SGHVS and CDR2 FQNEAQ come from the germline V gene. CDR3 sequence: CASSLMGIGSYNEQFF. For the CDR3, the DNA is TGTGCCAGCAGCTTAATGGGGATAGGATCCTACAATGAGCAGTTCTTC.